This entry lists 21 T cell receptor beta chains sequenced from one sample in a study of cytomegalovirus exposure and HLA in healthy donors. Repertoires were generated with immunoSEQ multiplex PCR, while TCRdb's copy carries only in-frame clones and drops some. This sample yields approximately 160,000 clones, of which over 85% are seen a single time; around 3.8% belongs to the top ten. What was sequenced was PBMCs. The receptors stem from a young man in good health and CMV-seropositive.

The J gene is TRBJ2-5, the V gene TRBV28; 8 nucleotides match TRBD2. Germline CDR1 MDHEN, CDR2 SYDVKM. The CDR3 spans 15 residues. V was clipped by 5 bases and J by 2 bases; unmatched bases: 7. For the CDR3, the DNA is TGTGCCAGCAGTCTGGGGAGCGGGGGACAAGAGACCCAGTACTTC. Residues: CASSLGSGGQETQYF.

V usage is TRBV28 and J usage is TRBJ1-1, with 10 bases identical to TRBD1. CDR1 MDHEN and CDR2 SYDVKM come from the germline V gene. V lost 6 bases to trimming and J lost 7 bases; unmatched junction nucleotides: 8. This CDR3 is built from 14 residues. The CDR3 nucleotides read TGTGCCAGCAGCCTTGGGGGACAGGGGAGTGAAGCTTTCTTT. It translates to CASSLGGQGSEAFF.

The chain employs TRBV10-3 and TRBJ2-7, with TRBD2 as a possible D gene (5 bases). V lost 6 bases, J lost 4 bases, and 13 bases lay in between. Germline lookup yields CDR1 ENHRY and CDR2 SYGVKD. This CDR3 has 13 amino acids. DNA for the CDR3: TGTGCCATCAGCCCTACTAGTTTATACGAGCAGTACTTC. It translates to CAISPTSLYEQYF.

The V call is TRBV4-2, the J call TRBJ2-7, with 14 bases matching TRBD2. This CDR3 comprises 15 residues. Germline CDR1 reads LGHNA; CDR2 reads YNFKEQ. The junction had 10 bases not matched to a gene; V was cut back by 3 bases and J by 12 bases. CDR3: CASSQDGTSGRRPYF. CDR3 DNA sequence: TGTGCCAGCAGCCAGGACGGGACTAGCGGGAGACGCCCGTACTTC.

The chain couples TRBV2 to TRBJ1-4; D is perhaps TRBD1 (6 bases). The V end lost 8 bases, the J end lost 8 bases, and 15 bases lay between the germline ends. CDR1 SNHLY and CDR2 FYNNEI come from the germline V gene. The CDR3 covers 13 residues. As DNA, the CDR3 is TGTGCCAGCGGAAACAGGGTGGACGAAAAACTGTTTTTT. Translation gives CASGNRVDEKLFF.

Concerning this clone itself: Other DNA variants within this sample encode the same CDR3. V and J are TRBV18 and TRBJ2-3; 11 nucleotides match TRBD2. This CDR3 spans 16 amino acids. CDR1 is KGHSH and CDR2 is LQKENI in the germline V gene. J was trimmed by 1 base and V by 3 bases; bases with no gene match: 3. CDR3 in amino acids: CASSPPGLAGTDTQYF. The CDR3 DNA sequence: TGTGCCAGCTCACCCCCGGGACTAGCGGGCACAGATACGCAGTATTTT. The full variable domain, rest sourced from reference TRBV18 and TRBJ2-3, is NAGVMQNPRHLVRRRGQEARLRCSPMKGHSHVYWYRQLPEEGLKFMVYLQKENIIDESGMPKERFSAEFPKEGPSILRIQQVVRGDSAAYFCASSPPGLAGTDTQYFGPGTRLTVL.

This sequence joins TRBV6-7 and TRBJ2-5; 12 positions match TRBD1. TRBV6-7 is an ORF for which the function is uncertain. The length of the CDR3 is 18 residues. V lost 7 bases and J lost 4; bases outside the gene matches: 16. CDR3 amino acids: CASIPPGGTGGFTETQYF. In DNA form, the CDR3 reads TGTGCCAGCATCCCCCCCGGGGGGACAGGGGGCTTCACAGAGACCCAGTACTTC.

This clone was counted a single time. The rearrangement uses TRBV29-1 and TRBJ2-3, with TRBD2 matching over 11 bases. CDR3 length equals 17 residues. The ends lost 4 bases at V and 0 bases at J; junction bases unmatched: 9. The germline CDR1 and CDR2 sequences are SQVTM and ANQGSEA. CDR3 protein: CSVVVAGGKSSTDTQYF. CDR3 coding DNA: TGCAGCGTTGTAGTAGCGGGAGGGAAGTCTAGCACAGATACGCAGTATTTT.

The genes are TRBV6-5 and TRBJ2-7; TRBD1 agrees at 7 bases. Germline CDR1 is MNHEY and CDR2 is SVGAGI. CDR3 length: 13 amino acids. V shed 4 bases, J shed 6 bases, and the junction held 6 bases outside the gene matches. For the CDR3, the DNA is TGTGCCAGCAGTTTCAGACAGGGTGGCGAGCAGTACTTC. This codes for CASSFRQGGEQYF.

The chain employs TRBV6-1 and TRBJ2-7; tentative D call: TRBD2 (7 bases). V shed 4 bases and J shed 4 bases, with 17 bases lying between them. The CDR3 is made up of 15 amino acids. Germline values: CDR1 MNHNS, CDR2 SASEGT. The CDR3 loop reads CASSAGRGKTYEQYF. The CDR3 nucleotides are TGTGCCAGCAGTGCGGGGAGGGGGAAGACTTACGAGCAGTACTTC.

The count of this clone is one. This sequence joins TRBV5-1 and TRBJ2-7; 9 nucleotides align to TRBD1. The V gene's germline CDR1 is SGHRS and CDR2 YFSETQ. The length of the CDR3 is 14 residues. Losses at the gene ends were 4 bases for V and 6 bases for J; bases not matched to a gene: 8. Written as DNA, the CDR3 is TGCGCCAGCAGCATCCGACAGGGGGGTAGCGAGCAGTACTTC. Its protein product is CASSIRQGGSEQYF.

V gene TRBV27 combines with J gene TRBJ2-1; a possible D gene is TRBD2 (5 bases). Germline CDR1 reads MNHEY; CDR2 reads SMNVEV (reference sequence). V lost 9 bases, J lost 3 bases, and 18 bases lay in between. CDR3 length: 15 residues. CDR3 nucleotide sequence: TGTGCCAGTACTACCTTGGGCGGAGGCTACAATGAGCAGTTCTTC. As protein: CASTTLGGGYNEQFF.

In this sample, this clone turned up once. The chain joins TRBV27 to TRBJ2-1; 14 bases line up with TRBD2. CDR3 length equals 19 residues. From germline, CDR1 is MNHEY and CDR2 SMNVEV (reference sequence). V lost 3 bases, J lost 4 bases, and 11 bases stayed unmatched. This chain's CDR3 is CASSLGLAGVLPIYNEQFF. In nucleotides, the CDR3 is TGTGCCAGCAGTTTGGGACTAGCGGGAGTCCTACCGATTTACAATGAGCAGTTCTTC.

The chain joins TRBV5-8 to TRBJ1-2, with TRBD1 identical over 9 bases. With 4 bases clipped from V and 4 bases from J, the junction kept 8 bases outside the gene matches. This CDR3 has 15 amino acids. Germline CDR1 is SGHTS and CDR2 is YDEGEE. The chain's CDR3 is CASSTGTGSAYGYTF. As DNA, the CDR3 is TGTGCCAGCAGCACGGGGACAGGGTCCGCCTATGGCTACACCTTC.

V is TRBV19 and J is TRBJ2-1; 8 positions agree with TRBD2. Trimming at V came to 1 base and at J to 4 bases, leaving 3 bases not matched to a gene. The length of the CDR3 is 15 residues. CDR1 and CDR2 (germline): LNHDA, SQIVND (reference sequence). The CDR3 coding sequence is TGTGCCAGTAGTATAGGAGGGACTAGTTACAATGAGCAGTTCTTC. It yields the protein CASSIGGTSYNEQFF.

The chain recombines TRBV14 with TRBJ2-1; TRBD1 might be the D (5 bases). Deletions cut 0 bases from V and 6 bases from J, with 6 bases between. The CDR3 totals 13 residues. Germline V lookup: CDR1 SGHDN, CDR2 FVKESK. DNA for the CDR3: TGTGCCAGCAGCCAAGAAAGGGGCAATGAGCAGTTCTTC. Its protein is CASSQERGNEQFF.

This clone was seen a single time. The J gene is TRBJ2-3, the V gene TRBV30, with D tentatively TRBD1 (5 bases). CDR1 is GTSNPN, CDR2 SVGIG, per germline (reference sequence). Between the trimmed V and J ends, which lost 0 bases and 2 bases, there was a span of 12 bases. CDR3 length: 15 amino acids. The DNA of the CDR3 is TGTGCCTGGAGTGTACGGCAGGGTCTCACAGATACGCAGTATTTT. Amino acid sequence: CAWSVRQGLTDTQYF. The full variable domain, in which reference TRBV30 and TRBJ2-3 provide the parts outside the CDR3, is SQTIHQWPATLVQPVGSPLSLECTVEGTSNPNLYWYRQAAGRGLQLLFYSVGIGQISSEVPQNLSASRPQDRQFILSSKKLLLSDSGFYLCAWSVRQGLTDTQYFGPGTRLTVL.

The V and J genes are TRBV5-4 and TRBJ1-2; D may be TRBD1 (6 bases). CDR3 length equals 14 residues. Looked up from germline, CDR1 is SGHNT and CDR2 is YYREEE (reference sequence). V was shortened by 5 bases and J by 4 bases, with 15 bases between the two germline ends. Here the CDR3 DNA reads TGTGCCAGCAGGTTTACGGGGGGCAGCTATGGCTACACCTTC. It encodes CASRFTGGSYGYTF.

The V and J genes are TRBV29-1 and TRBJ1-2; TRBD1 aligns across 7 bases. Germline-derived CDR1 and CDR2 are SQVTM and ANQGSEA. CDR3 length: 12 residues. J lost 4 bases, V lost 7 bases, and 6 bases had no gene match. The CDR3 region is CSARQGLYGYTF. The CDR3 region has the DNA TGCAGCGCCCGACAGGGCCTCTATGGCTACACCTTC.

As concerns this clone: An end of the junction differs from the germline gene, which may be a read error. The V gene is TRBV7-7, the J gene TRBJ2-2; D is perhaps TRBD1 (6 bases). Germline V CDR1 and CDR2: SSHAT, FNYEAQ (reference sequence). This CDR3 contains 16 residues. CDR3 loop: CASSLTQGMDTGELFF. CDR3 coding DNA: TGTGCTAGCAGCCTAACCCAGGGGATGGACACCGGGGAGCTGTTTTTT.

As regards this clone: Other DNA sequences in the sample encode the same CDR3. The rearrangement links TRBV27 to TRBJ1-2; possible D gene TRBD1, 6 bases. CDR1 is MNHEY, CDR2 SMNVEV, per germline (reference sequence). The CDR3 is 13 amino acids. V lost 6 bases to trimming and J lost 2 bases, with 10 bases between them. CDR3 coding DNA: TGTGCCAGCAGCCTACAGGGAAACTATGGCTACACCTTC. Protein sequence: CASSLQGNYGYTF.